This TCR beta chain was obtained from a study of shared clonotypes between healthy human individuals. Sequencing used immunoSEQ multiplex PCR; TCRdb keeps in-frame clones, though not all of them. The data hold 550,000 to 600,000 clones, with around 81% observed a single time. This clone came up a few times. The origin of this receptor is a woman aged 35 to 49 in good health. Some clones in this sample may be carry-over from other donors' samples. The specimen sequenced was PBMCs.

The CDR3 loop is CASSPPSPRRNEQFF. Here the CDR3 DNA reads TGTGCCAGCTCACCACCGAGCCCTCGGAGGAATGAGCAGTTCTTC. This chain connects TRBV18 to TRBJ2-1; TRBD2 might be the D (5 bases). The V gene lost 0 bases and the J gene lost 7 bases, with 13 bases spanning the gap. This CDR3 has 15 residues. From germline, CDR1 is KGHSH and CDR2 LQKENI.